This T cell receptor beta chain was recovered during a study of blood T cell repertoires in COVID-19. Study in general: Samples came from the United States, Italy and Spain, spanning acute and convalescent COVID-19.

The CDR3 runs 13 residues. V was trimmed by 5 bases and J by 0 bases, leaving 8 bases between them. In germline, CDR1 is SGHRS, CDR2 YFSETQ. As originally analysed: Amplified reference gene primers provided the basis for estimating nucleated cell counts. Assay used: immunoSEQ multiplex PCR; TCRdb lists only in-frame clones, some missing. That table furnishes V, J and clone size, whereas the DNA furnished D and trimming. The sample consists of 200,000 to 250,000 clones, over 65% of them appearing once. In terms of age and location, participants ranged from roughly 18 to 100 years and lived in about 25 US areas.

The source material was PBMCs or T cells enriched from blood (not recorded which). The chain combines TRBV5-1 with TRBJ1-2; tentative D call: TRBD1 (5 bases). The sequence came from a woman in her fifties or sixties who had recovered from COVID-19. This CDR3 reads CASSDSSNYGYTF. Here the CDR3 DNA reads TGCGCCAGCAGTGACAGTTCTAACTATGGCTACACCTTC.